This passage covers 18 T cell receptor beta chains from one sample sequenced in a study of CD8 T cells in ankylosing spondylitis (TCRdb year 2017). The library came from 5' RACE. This sample was sequenced with an Illumina HiSeq 2500. In-frame beta chains were kept once TCRdb had trimmed the public reads at Q25 with fastp and called clones with MiXCR. Every CDR3 protein is listed once, alongside the most common genes and DNA of its rows. The sample yields just over 350,000 distinct CDR3 sequences; 20% to 25% were counted once. The leading ten clones occupy 13% of the sample. Material for sequencing was blood, either unsorted or a sorted T cell fraction (not recorded which). Receptors were obtained from a male donor with ankylosing spondylitis or in good health (not recorded which).

This clonotype was seen only a few times. This chain joins TRBV12-3 or TRBV12-4 and TRBJ2-3; D unclear. The germline V and J ends were trimmed by 6 bases and 6 bases, with 13 bases remaining between them. The length of the CDR3 is 13 residues. This CDR3 reads CASSTNSGDTQYF. The CDR3 DNA reads as TGTGCCAGCAGCACAAACTCTGGGGATACGCAGTATTTT.

There are a few counts of this clonotype. This sequence joins TRBV7-2 and TRBJ2-2, with D uncertain. Germline assignment: CDR1 SGHTA and CDR2 FQGNSA. CDR3 size: 14 residues. The V and J ends lost 5 bases and 6 bases respectively, with 13 bases between them. The CDR3 bases are TGTGCCAGCAGCATTCTCAAAGCATCCGGGGAGCTGTTTTTT. Residues: CASSILKASGELFF. Complete variable domain (other parts from reference TRBV7-2 and TRBJ2-2): GAGVSQSPSNKVTEKGKDVELRCDPISGHTALYWYRQSLGQGLEFLIYFQGNSAPDKSGLPSDRFSAERTGGSVSTLTIQRTQQEDSAVYLCASSILKASGELFFGEGSRLTVL.

This clonotype has only a few counts. V gene TRBV12-5 combines with J gene TRBJ2-2; no firm D call. Between the trimmed V and J ends, which lost 4 bases and 5 bases, there was a span of 5 bases. Germline V gene sequence: CDR1 LGHNT, CDR2 FRNRAP. There are 12 residues in the CDR3. CDR3 coding DNA: TGTGCTAGTGGTTCATTTACCGGGGAGCTGTTTTTT. Protein: CASGSFTGELFF.

This clonotype was recorded many times. The chain carries TRBV4-2 and TRBJ2-1, with 8 nucleotides matching TRBD1. The CDR3 loop spans 13 amino acids. Germline CDR1 LGHNA, CDR2 YNFKEQ. J gave up 2 bases and V 8 bases, and 2 bases lay outside the gene matches. The CDR3 loop is CASWDRTYNEQFF. CDR3 in DNA: TGTGCCAGCTGGGACAGGACCTACAATGAGCAGTTCTTC.

The J gene is TRBJ2-7, the V gene TRBV7-2; D is perhaps TRBD2 (5 bases). Trimming cost V 3 bases and J 3 bases, with 9 bases left between them. CDR3 length: 13 residues. Germline V gene sequence: CDR1 SGHTA, CDR2 FQGNSA. The CDR3 is CASSFAGFYEQYF. CDR3 nucleotides: TGTGCCAGCAGCTTTGCGGGTTTCTACGAGCAGTACTTC.

This clonotype has a count of ten or more. This chain uses TRBV9 with TRBJ2-1, with 8 nucleotides matching TRBD2. The germline V gene encodes CDR1 SGDLS and CDR2 YYNGEE. The CDR3 contains 15 residues. The J segment lost 4 bases and the V segment lost 2 bases, leaving 5 bases of the junction unmatched. DNA of the CDR3: TGTGCCAGCAGCGTGAGCGGGGGTGTATACAATGAGCAGTTCTTC. Its protein product is CASSVSGGVYNEQFF.

This clonotype was detected only a few times. The V call is TRBV12-3 or TRBV12-4, the J call TRBJ1-1, with unresolved D. V dropped 5 bases and J dropped 5 bases, with 9 bases sitting between them. This CDR3 is built from 12 residues. CDR3 amino acids: CASSQLRTEAFF. CDR3 DNA: TGTGCCAGCAGTCAGCTCAGGACTGAAGCTTTCTTT.

This chain uses TRBV13 with TRBJ2-7; possibly TRBD1 for D (6 bases). The V gene's germline CDR1 is PRHDT and CDR2 FYEKMQ (reference sequence). The CDR3 totals 15 residues. V was clipped by 5 bases and J by 0 bases, with 14 bases between them. This CDR3 reads CASSPNEGVSYEQYF. CDR3 in DNA: TGTGCCAGCAGCCCAAATGAGGGGGTCTCCTACGAGCAGTACTTC.

The rearrangement links TRBV12-3 or TRBV12-4 to TRBJ2-3; a possible D gene is TRBD2 (6 bases). CDR3 length: 14 amino acids. V lost 6 bases to trimming and J lost 4 bases, with 14 bases between them. The CDR3 coding sequence is TGTGCCAGCAGCCTGACTAGGAAACCAGATACGCAGTATTTT. Its translation is CASSLTRKPDTQYF.

The chain uses TRBV30 and TRBJ2-1; no firm D call. This CDR3 contains 12 residues. Germline CDR1 GTSNPN, CDR2 SVGIG (reference sequence). Between the trimmed V and J ends, which lost 1 base and 8 bases, there was a span of 9 bases. This CDR3 is CAWSGLMYEQFF. CDR3 DNA sequence: TGTGCCTGGAGTGGCCTCATGTATGAGCAGTTCTTC. Full variable domain (remainder filled in from reference TRBV30 and TRBJ2-1): SQTIHQWPATLVQPVGSPLSLECTVEGTSNPNLYWYRQAAGRGLQLLFYSVGIGQISSEVPQNLSASRPQDRQFILSSKKLLLSDSGFYLCAWSGLMYEQFFGPGTRLTVL.

This clonotype occurred a few times. In DNA form, the CDR3 reads TGTGCCAGCAGTGAGGGGACAGGGGTACTGGGTGAAGCTTTCTTT. It encodes CASSEGTGVLGEAFF. This chain links TRBV2 with TRBJ1-1, with TRBD1 matching 10 bases. With 3 bases clipped from V and 7 bases from J, the junction kept 8 bases outside the gene matches. In germline, CDR1 is SNHLY, CDR2 FYNNEI. The CDR3 totals 15 residues.

The rearrangement links TRBV3-1 to TRBJ2-2; the match to TRBD2 covers 10 bases. Germline assignment: CDR1 LGHDT and CDR2 YNNKEL (reference sequence). After removal of 0 bases from V and 3 bases from J, the junction contained 13 bases not matched to a gene. This CDR3 contains 20 residues. The CDR3 DNA follows: TGTGCCAGCAGCCAAGACAAACTAGCGGGGAGCGAGTTGTACACCGGGGAGCTGTTTTTT. Protein product: CASSQDKLAGSELYTGELFF.

The CDR3 DNA is TGTGCCAGCAGCCCTCTTCCGGAACGCTATGGCTACACCTTC. It encodes CASSPLPERYGYTF. J is TRBJ1-2 and V is TRBV11-2; D remains ambiguous. Trimming removed 5 bases at V and 4 bases at J, with 14 bases between. Germline V gene lookup returns CDR1 SGHAT and CDR2 FQNNGV. This CDR3 comprises 14 residues.

This clonotype appeared a single time. The rearrangement links TRBV7-9 to TRBJ1-1; a possible D gene is TRBD1 (5 bases). Germline loops: CDR1 SEHNR, CDR2 FQNEAQ (reference sequence). Trimming shortened V by 5 bases and J by 4 bases, and 14 bases separated the two germline ends. This CDR3 region has 14 residues. The CDR3 DNA reads TGTGCCAGCAGCCAATTAGGGGTTGGCACTGAAGCTTTCTTT. Amino acid sequence: CASSQLGVGTEAFF.

The chain is built from TRBV20-1 and TRBJ2-1; 11 bases match TRBD2. The V and J ends lost 3 bases and 0 bases, in that order; junction bases with no gene match: 10. Germline CDR1 DFQATT, CDR2 SNEGSKA (reference sequence). This CDR3 spans 18 amino acids. CDR3 region: CSARLLAGGKSSYNEQFF. The DNA of the CDR3 is TGCAGTGCTAGGCTCCTAGCGGGGGGCAAGAGCTCCTACAATGAGCAGTTCTTC.

The chain employs TRBV12-3 or TRBV12-4 and TRBJ2-1; 8 bases align to TRBD2. This CDR3 has 14 amino acids. Trimming cost V 8 bases and J 1 base; bases outside gene matches: 4. CDR3 loop: CASGAGGSYNEQFF. The CDR3 DNA is TGTGCCAGCGGGGCGGGGGGATCCTACAATGAGCAGTTCTTC.

The chain uses TRBV7-9 and TRBJ2-1, with a tentative D call TRBD1 (5 bases). Germline CDR1 reads SEHNR; CDR2 reads FQNEAQ (reference sequence). The CDR3 has 14 amino acids. Trimming shortened V by 3 bases and J by 6 bases, and 12 bases separated the two germline ends. CDR3 protein: CASSLATVLNEQFF. DNA for the CDR3: TGTGCCAGCAGCTTGGCGACAGTACTCAATGAGCAGTTCTTC.

This clonotype occurred many times. V and J are TRBV3-1 and TRBJ2-7, with TRBD2 matching over 10 bases. Germline CDR1 and CDR2: LGHDT and YNNKEL (reference sequence). V gave up 0 bases and J gave up 4 bases; unmatched junction bases: 12. This CDR3 region has 18 residues. The CDR3 region has the DNA TGTGCCAGCAGCCAAGAGGCTCTTGACAGCGGGGGGGCGTACGAGCAGTACTTC. Its translation: CASSQEALDSGGAYEQYF.